This T cell receptor (beta chain) was recovered during a study of blood T cell repertoires in COVID-19. Study summary: The United States, Italy and Spain provided the acute and convalescent COVID-19 samples. The cDNA or gDNA used as material had been derived from T cells, B-cell-depleted T cells, or PBMCs.

CDR1 is SGHNT, CDR2 YYREEE, per germline (reference sequence). The CDR3 has 15 amino acids. J gave up 0 bases and V 4 bases, and 7 bases lay outside the gene matches. Authors' analysis steps: Amplifying reference gene primers gave estimates of nucleated cell counts. Using immunoSEQ multiplex PCR, the repertoire was profiled, and TCRdb retains in-frame clones only, with some absent. V, J and clone size were drawn from that table, and D and trimming were deduced from the DNA. The table includes a few hundred thousand clones, approximately 89% detected once. The V call is TRBV5-4, the J call TRBJ2-7; 7 bases align to TRBD1. The source is a woman aged 30 to 39 who had recovered from COVID-19. The specimen was PBMCs or T cells enriched from blood (not recorded which). CDR3 DNA: TGTGCCAGCAGCGGGGCTCGACAGGGCTCCTACGAGCAGTACTTC. This gives the protein CASSGARQGSYEQYF. Full variable domain (outside the CDR3, taken from reference TRBV5-4 and TRBJ2-7): ETGVTQSPTHLIKTRGQQVTLRCSSQSGHNTVSWYQQALGQGPQFIFQYYREEENGRGNFPPRFSGLQFPNYSSELNVNALELDDSALYLCASSGARQGSYEQYFGPGTRLTVT.